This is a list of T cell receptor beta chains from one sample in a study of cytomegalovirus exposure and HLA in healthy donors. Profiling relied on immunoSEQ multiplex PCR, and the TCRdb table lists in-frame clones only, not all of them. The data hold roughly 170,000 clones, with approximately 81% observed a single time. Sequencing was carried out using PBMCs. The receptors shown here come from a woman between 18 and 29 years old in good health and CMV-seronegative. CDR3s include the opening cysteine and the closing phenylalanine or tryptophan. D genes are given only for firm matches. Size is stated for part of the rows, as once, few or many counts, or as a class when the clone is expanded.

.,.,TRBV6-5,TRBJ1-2,TGTGCCAGCAGTACCGGGACTTCGCAGGGCTACACCTTC,CASSTGTSQGYTF
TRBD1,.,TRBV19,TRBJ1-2,TGTGCCAGTAGTATAGACAGGGGGACCAACTATGGCTACACCTTC,CASSIDRGTNYGYTF
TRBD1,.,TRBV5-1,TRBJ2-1,TGCGCCAGCAGCTTGGAGGGACAGGGGGCGAATGAGCAGTTCTTC,CASSLEGQGANEQFF
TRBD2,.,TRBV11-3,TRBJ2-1,TGTGCCAGCAGCTTAGGACTAGCGCGAGACAATGAGCAGTTCTTC,CASSLGLARDNEQFF
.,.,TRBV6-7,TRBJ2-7,TGTGCCAGCAGTTACATCGAGGCCTCCAACTACGAGCAGTACTTC,CASSYIEASNYEQYF
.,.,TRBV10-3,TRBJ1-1,TGTGCCATGACAGACAGGATGAACACTGAAGCTTTCTTT,CAMTDRMNTEAFF
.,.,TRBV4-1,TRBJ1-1,TGCGCCAGCAGCCGCCTGGGGATTGGGGGAGGCACTGAAGCTTTCTTT,CASSRLGIGGGTEAFF
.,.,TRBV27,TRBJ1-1,TGTGCCAGCAGTCCACAGGTGAACACTGAAGCTTTCTTT,CASSPQVNTEAFF
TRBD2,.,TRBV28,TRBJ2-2,TGTGCCAGCAGTTTCGGGGGACTAATGACCGGGGAGCTGTTTTTT,CASSFGGLMTGELFF
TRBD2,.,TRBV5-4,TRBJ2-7,TGTGCCAGCAGCGTCTCTAGCGGTCTAAAGTCCTACGAGCAGTACTTC,CASSVSSGLKSYEQYF
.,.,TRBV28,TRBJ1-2,TGTGCCAGCAGTTTGGGGCTCTATGGCTACACCTTC,CASSLGLYGYTF
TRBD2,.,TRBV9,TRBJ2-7,TGTGCCAGCAGCCCCGGACTAGCGGGGCCTCCCTACGAGCAGTACTTC,CASSPGLAGPPYEQYF
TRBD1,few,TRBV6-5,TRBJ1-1,TGTGCCAGCAGTACCCTGACAGGGGGTAACACTGAAGCTTTCTTT,CASSTLTGGNTEAFF
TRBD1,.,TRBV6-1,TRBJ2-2,TGTGCCGGACAGGGGGCGGGGGGCACCGGGGAGCTGTTTTTT,CAGQGAGGTGELFF
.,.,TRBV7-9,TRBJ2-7,TGTGCCAGCAGCTTAAGCGAGGGCTTGCAGTACTTC,CASSLSEGLQYF
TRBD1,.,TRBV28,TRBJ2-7,TGTGCCAGCAGGGCCACCGGACAGGGGGCCTGGGAGCAGTACTTC,CASRATGQGAWEQYF
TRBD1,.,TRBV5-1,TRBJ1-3,TGCGCCAGCAGCTTGGAGACAGGGAGTGGAAACACCATATATTTT,CASSLETGSGNTIYF
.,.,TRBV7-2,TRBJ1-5,TGTGCCAGCAGCCGTACCGTCTCCGGGGGCAATCAGCCCCAGCATTTT,CASSRTVSGGNQPQHF
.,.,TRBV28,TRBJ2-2,TGTGCCAGCAGTTTATCAGGGGTGGGTTGGACCGGGGAGCTGTTTTTT,CASSLSGVGWTGELFF
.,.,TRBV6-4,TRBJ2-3,TGTGCCAGCAGTGAGGACAAGTTCACAGATACGCAGTATTTT,CASSEDKFTDTQYF
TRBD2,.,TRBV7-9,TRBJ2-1,TGTGCCAGCAGCCCCGGGACTAGCGTCTACAATGAGCAGTTCTTC,CASSPGTSVYNEQFF
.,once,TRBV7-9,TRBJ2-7,TGTTCCAGCAGCCGGACAGCATATTCCTACGAGCAGTACTTC,CSSSRTAYSYEQYF
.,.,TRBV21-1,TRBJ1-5,TGTGCCAGCCCCCGGGGAAGCAATCAGCCCCAGCATTTT,CASPRGSNQPQHF
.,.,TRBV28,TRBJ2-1,TGTGCCAGCAGTCCCGCTGGACAGGGAGGGGGTGAGCAGTTCTTC,CASSPAGQGGGEQFF
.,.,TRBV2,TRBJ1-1,TGTGCCAGCAGTGATGAGGGGAACACTGAAGCTTTCTTT,CASSDEGNTEAFF
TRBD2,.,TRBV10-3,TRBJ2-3,TGTGCCATCAGCCCCAACGCGGGACTAGCTCCAGATACGCAGTATTTT,CAISPNAGLAPDTQYF
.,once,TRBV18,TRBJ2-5,TGTGCCAGCTCACCCCCGGGCCGGGGGGAGACCCAGTACTTC,CASSPPGRGETQYF